Each of the 9 T cell receptor beta chains below was sequenced from the same sample in a study of technical replicates of blood from a few donors. Generated by immunoSEQ multiplex PCR, the TCRdb table keeps only in-frame clones and is missing some. The sample records around 80,000 clones, 90% to 95% being singletons. The sequencing input was T cells isolated from PBMCs. The receptors derive from a human donor in good health.

V is TRBV28 and J is TRBJ1-5; 7 nucleotides line up with TRBD1. Trimming at V came to 7 bases and at J to 10 bases, leaving 13 bases not matched to a gene. The CDR3 extends over 14 amino acids. Germline CDR1 reads MDHEN; CDR2 reads SYDVKM. CDR3 region: CASIRDSAEEPQHF. The DNA for the CDR3 is TGTGCCAGCATCCGGGACAGCGCCGAAGAACCCCAGCATTTT. Combining the CDR3 with reference TRBV28 and TRBJ1-5 gives the whole variable domain DVKVTQSSRYLVKRTGEKVFLECVQDMDHENMFWYRQDPGLGLRLIYFSYDVKMKEKGDIPEGYSVSREKKERFSLILESASTNQTSMYLCASIRDSAEEPQHFGDGTRLSIL.

The chain couples TRBV2 to TRBJ2-3, with a weak D call TRBD2 (6 bases). The V end lost 8 bases, the J end lost 6 bases, and 12 bases lay between the germline ends. CDR1 and CDR2 from the germline V gene are SNHLY and FYNNEI. The CDR3 consists of 12 residues. The CDR3 is CASYGGTDTQYF. In DNA form, the CDR3 reads TGTGCCAGCTACGGGGGAACCGATACGCAGTATTTT.

The chain recombines TRBV7-2 with TRBJ2-7, with unresolved D. The germline V gene has CDR1 SGHTA and CDR2 FQGNSA. This CDR3 spans 16 amino acids. V lost 1 base to trimming and J lost 6 bases, with 19 bases between them. The CDR3 protein is CASSLDVGLAASEQYF. The CDR3 nucleotides are TGTGCCAGCAGCTTAGACGTTGGGTTAGCTGCTTCCGAGCAGTACTTC.

The chain joins TRBV6-1 to TRBJ2-5, with 9 bases that match TRBD1. CDR3 size: 15 residues. Per the germline V gene, CDR1 is MNHNS and CDR2 is SASEGT. V shed 2 bases and J 4 bases; nucleotides not matched to a gene: 5. The CDR3: CASSEWGTGIETQYF. For the CDR3, the DNA is TGTGCCAGCAGTGAATGGGGGACAGGGATAGAGACCCAGTACTTC.

V gene TRBV2 combines with J gene TRBJ1-2, with D perhaps matching TRBD1 (5 bases). V dropped 5 bases and J dropped 4 bases, with 11 bases sitting between them. The germline V gene encodes CDR1 SNHLY and CDR2 FYNNEI. The CDR3 has 13 amino acids. The CDR3 spells CASSPLGGYGYTF. The CDR3 nucleotides are TGTGCCAGCAGTCCCCTGGGGGGCTATGGCTACACCTTC.

The chain has TRBV28 and TRBJ1-1, with D perhaps matching TRBD1 (5 bases). The CDR3 totals 13 residues. Germline V gene data show CDR1 as MDHEN and CDR2 as SYDVKM. Deletions cut 2 bases from V and 2 bases from J, with 6 bases between. CDR3 in DNA: TGTGCCAGCAGTTTACAGGGAAACACTGAAGCTTTCTTT. Its protein product is CASSLQGNTEAFF. The complete variable domain, with remaining parts taken from reference TRBV28 and TRBJ1-1, reads DVKVTQSSRYLVKRTGEKVFLECVQDMDHENMFWYRQDPGLGLRLIYFSYDVKMKEKGDIPEGYSVSREKKERFSLILESASTNQTSMYLCASSLQGNTEAFFGQGTRLTVV.

The CDR3 bases are TGTGCCAGCAGCCAGCAGACAACAGGGGTAATAGGCAATCAGCCCCAGCATTTT. As protein: CASSQQTTGVIGNQPQHF. This chain links TRBV5-6 with TRBJ1-5; TRBD1 agrees at 7 bases. J lost 2 bases, V lost 4 bases, and 15 bases had no gene match. This CDR3 is built from 18 residues. In germline, CDR1 is SGHDT, CDR2 YYEEEE. Variable domain in full (rest from reference TRBV5-6 and TRBJ1-5): DAGVTQSPTHLIKTRGQQVTLRCSPKSGHDTVSWYQQALGQGPQFIFQYYEEEERQRGNFPDRFSGHQFPNYSSELNVNALLLGDSALYLCASSQQTTGVIGNQPQHFGDGTRLSIL.

This rearrangement joins TRBV2 to TRBJ2-4; 13 nucleotides match TRBD2. The CDR3 is made up of 16 amino acids. Germline V gene lookup returns CDR1 SNHLY and CDR2 FYNNEI. V shed 6 bases, J shed 6 bases, and the junction held 8 bases outside the gene matches. In DNA form, the CDR3 reads TGTGCCAGCAGCCCTTCCGGACTAGCGGGAGCAAACATTCAGTACTTC. Translating it yields CASSPSGLAGANIQYF.

V is TRBV30 and J is TRBJ2-3; TRBD1 matches 9 bases. Germline V CDR1 and CDR2: GTSNPN, SVGIG (reference sequence). Trimming took 0 bases from V and 6 from J; bases not matched to a gene: 4. The CDR3 length is 14 residues. This CDR3 reads CAWSVDRGYDTQYF. Written as DNA, the CDR3 is TGTGCCTGGAGTGTTGACAGGGGGTATGATACGCAGTATTTT. Full variable domain (outside the CDR3, taken from reference TRBV30 and TRBJ2-3): SQTIHQWPATLVQPVGSPLSLECTVEGTSNPNLYWYRQAAGRGLQLLFYSVGIGQISSEVPQNLSASRPQDRQFILSSKKLLLSDSGFYLCAWSVDRGYDTQYFGPGTRLTVL.